The T cell receptor (beta chain) described here comes from a study of T cell responses to AZD1222 COVID-19 vaccine. Trimming took 5 bases from V and 4 from J; bases not matched to a gene: 8. The CDR3 is 15 amino acids. CDR1 SGHVS and CDR2 FQNEAQ come from the germline V gene. Libraries were prepared by immunoSEQ multiplex PCR; TCRdb keeps only in-frame clonotypes and omits some of them. The table lists about 130,000 clones, around 92% of them singletons. This clone was detected a few times. Its target is not known. Findings and caveats of the study: Repertoire sampling occurred only after the peak T cell response. A reported finding is that nearly half of spike-specific TCRs target unmutated variant regions.

Here the sequenced sample was peripheral blood, taken on day 0 of AZD1222 vaccination. This TCR derives from an adult in good health. The J gene is TRBJ2-1, the V gene TRBV7-8; 7 bases match TRBD2. In DNA form, the CDR3 reads TGTGCCAGCAGCCCCCGGGACTACTCTTACAATGAGCAGTTCTTC. Protein product: CASSPRDYSYNEQFF.